Here is one TCR beta chain with its context. Its antigen is as yet unknown. Here immunoSEQ multiplex PCR was the method, and the copy in TCRdb shows in-frame clones only, minus some. This sample has around 65,000 clones, with roughly 85% found just once. The CDR3 runs to 13 residues. The V gene's germline CDR1 is MNHNS and CDR2 SASEGT. The ends were cut back, 6 bases at V and 4 bases at J, with 12 bases in the middle. This entry comes from a study of PD-1 blockade in classical Hodgkin lymphoma. Time point given: cycle 4 day 1 (C4D1), after 5 to 7 weeks of nivolumab. Each patient's relapse followed autologous stem cell transplantation, and brentuximab vedotin exposure varied. Whole-study findings and limits: Why repertoires differed is undefined; disease activity or prior therapy possibly contributed. As was reported, newly diagnosed patients showed lower baseline TCR diversity than healthy donors did. Similar baseline diversity was found in complete responders and newly diagnosed patients. The study found that TCR diversity rose significantly by C4D1 in CD4+ but not CD8+ cells.

This TCR was sampled from a human donor with classical Hodgkin lymphoma. Here the sequenced sample was peripheral blood mononuclear cells (PBMCs), taken before the fourth cycle of nivolumab. The chain uses TRBV6-1 and TRBJ1-2; the D is unclear. In DNA, the CDR3 is TGTGCCAGCAGGTTCCCCCTAGGCTATGGCTACACCTTC. Its protein product is CASRFPLGYGYTF.